The rows below give T cell receptor beta chains drawn from one sample of a study of cytomegalovirus exposure and HLA in healthy donors. Sequenced by immunoSEQ multiplex PCR; TCRdb stores in-frame clones only, minus some. The sample includes some 160,000 clones, around 84% of them seen just once. Sequencing used PBMCs. The origin of the receptors is a man between 18 and 35 years old in good health and CMV-seronegative. Both conserved end residues are part of each CDR3. The order of the fields is J gene, V gene, clone size, D gene, CDR3 protein, CDR3 DNA. D genes are given only for firm matches. Clone sizes are given selectively: once, few, many, or a class where the clone is expanded.

j_gene: TRBJ2-3; v_gene: TRBV6-1; abundance: NA; d_gene: NA; CDR3aa: CASSEQGTSTDTQYF; CDR3nt: TGTGCCAGCAGTGAACAGGGTACTAGCACAGATACGCAGTATTTT
j_gene: TRBJ2-7; v_gene: TRBV11-2; abundance: NA; d_gene: NA; CDR3aa: CASSLGAGPTYEQYF; CDR3nt: TGTGCCAGCAGCTTAGGGGCAGGGCCGACCTACGAGCAGTACTTC
j_gene: TRBJ1-5; v_gene: TRBV19; abundance: NA; d_gene: NA; CDR3aa: CASSNPFPSSNQPQHF; CDR3nt: TGTGCCAGTAGTAACCCTTTCCCCAGTAGCAATCAGCCCCAGCATTTT
j_gene: TRBJ1-2; v_gene: TRBV9; abundance: NA; d_gene: TRBD1; CDR3aa: CASSDAGTARNNYGYTF; CDR3nt: TGTGCCAGCAGCGACGCAGGGACAGCCCGAAATAACTATGGCTACACCTTC
j_gene: TRBJ2-7; v_gene: TRBV10-3; abundance: NA; d_gene: TRBD2; CDR3aa: CAISDLLAGGQMSSYEQYF; CDR3nt: TGTGCCATCAGTGACTTACTAGCGGGAGGTCAAATGAGCTCCTACGAGCAGTACTTC
j_gene: TRBJ2-7; v_gene: TRBV27; abundance: few; d_gene: TRBD2; CDR3aa: CASSPTSGSSYEQYF; CDR3nt: TGTGCCAGCAGTCCTACTAGCGGGAGCTCCTACGAGCAGTACTTC
j_gene: TRBJ2-1; v_gene: TRBV20-1; abundance: NA; d_gene: NA; CDR3aa: CSASRGGEQFF; CDR3nt: TGCAGTGCTTCCAGGGGTGGTGAGCAGTTCTTC
j_gene: TRBJ2-7; v_gene: TRBV4-3; abundance: NA; d_gene: NA; CDR3aa: CASSPDRRPYEQYF; CDR3nt: TGCGCCAGCAGCCCAGATCGCAGGCCATACGAGCAGTACTTC
j_gene: TRBJ2-7; v_gene: TRBV16; abundance: NA; d_gene: NA; CDR3aa: CASSQRGEQYF; CDR3nt: TGTGCCAGCAGCCAACGGGGGGAGCAGTACTTC
j_gene: TRBJ1-5; v_gene: TRBV6-1; abundance: NA; d_gene: NA; CDR3aa: CAGGTGDSNQPQHF; CDR3nt: TGTGCCGGTGGGACGGGGGATAGCAATCAGCCCCAGCATTTT
j_gene: TRBJ2-3; v_gene: TRBV6-4; abundance: NA; d_gene: TRBD2; CDR3aa: CASSAGLAGPDTQYF; CDR3nt: TGTGCCAGCAGTGCGGGACTAGCGGGACCAGATACGCAGTATTTT
j_gene: TRBJ2-1; v_gene: TRBV7-7; abundance: NA; d_gene: NA; CDR3aa: CASSIGGSSYNEQFF; CDR3nt: TGTGCCAGCAGTATCGGAGGTAGCTCCTACAATGAGCAGTTCTTC
j_gene: TRBJ2-7; v_gene: TRBV5-8; abundance: NA; d_gene: TRBD1; CDR3aa: CASSSPGTGADEQYF; CDR3nt: TGTGCCAGCAGCTCACCCGGGACAGGGGCGGACGAGCAGTACTTC
j_gene: TRBJ2-7; v_gene: TRBV9; abundance: once; d_gene: TRBD1; CDR3aa: CASSLSGTGPYEQYF; CDR3nt: TGTGCCAGCAGCCTTTCCGGGACAGGACCCTACGAGCAGTACTTC
j_gene: TRBJ2-1; v_gene: TRBV9; abundance: NA; d_gene: TRBD1; CDR3aa: CASSEGQDPSYNEQFF; CDR3nt: TGTGCCAGCAGCGAAGGACAGGACCCCTCCTACAATGAGCAGTTCTTC
j_gene: TRBJ2-2; v_gene: TRBV11-3; abundance: NA; d_gene: NA; CDR3aa: CASSSGMSNTGELFF; CDR3nt: TGTGCCAGCAGCTCCGGGATGTCGAACACCGGGGAGCTGTTTTTT
j_gene: TRBJ1-2; v_gene: TRBV7-9; abundance: NA; d_gene: NA; CDR3aa: CASSSPGRGSVYGYTF; CDR3nt: TGTGCCAGCAGCTCCCCCGGGAGGGGCTCGGTCTATGGCTACACCTTC
j_gene: TRBJ1-6; v_gene: TRBV2; abundance: NA; d_gene: NA; CDR3aa: CASSYRIGSPLHF; CDR3nt: TGTGCCAGCAGTTACAGGATAGGCTCACCCCTCCACTTT
j_gene: TRBJ2-7; v_gene: TRBV9; abundance: NA; d_gene: TRBD1; CDR3aa: CASSPRTGPYEQYF; CDR3nt: TGTGCCAGCAGCCCCCGGACAGGACCCTACGAGCAGTACTTC
j_gene: TRBJ1-1; v_gene: TRBV28; abundance: many; d_gene: NA; CDR3aa: CASRAAGMNTEAFF; CDR3nt: TGTGCCAGCAGGGCCGCGGGTATGAACACTGAAGCTTTCTTT
j_gene: TRBJ2-7; v_gene: TRBV5-1; abundance: NA; d_gene: NA; CDR3aa: CASSLAGVNSYEQYF; CDR3nt: TGCGCCAGCAGCTTGGCCGGAGTCAACTCCTACGAGCAGTACTTC
j_gene: TRBJ1-3; v_gene: TRBV15; abundance: NA; d_gene: NA; CDR3aa: CATSSARSSGNTIYF; CDR3nt: TGTGCCACCAGCAGTGCAAGGAGCTCTGGAAACACCATATATTTT
j_gene: TRBJ1-2; v_gene: TRBV19; abundance: few; d_gene: NA; CDR3aa: CASSPSQTGSYGYTF; CDR3nt: TGTGCCAGTAGCCCATCCCAGACAGGCTCCTATGGCTACACCTTC
j_gene: TRBJ2-7; v_gene: TRBV11-1; abundance: NA; d_gene: NA; CDR3aa: CASSQGRELYEQYF; CDR3nt: TGTGCCAGCAGCCAGGGCAGGGAACTCTACGAGCAGTACTTC
j_gene: TRBJ2-7; v_gene: TRBV28; abundance: NA; d_gene: TRBD2; CDR3aa: CASLPRGGPSYEQYF; CDR3nt: TGTGCCAGCCTCCCTCGGGGGGGCCCATCCTACGAGCAGTACTTC
j_gene: TRBJ1-6; v_gene: TRBV5-8; abundance: NA; d_gene: TRBD1; CDR3aa: CASSFSLRTGGISPLHF; CDR3nt: TGTGCCAGCAGCTTTTCTTTACGGACAGGGGGTATATCACCCCTCCACTTT
j_gene: TRBJ2-3; v_gene: TRBV19; abundance: NA; d_gene: TRBD2; CDR3aa: CASSGPSGSGDTQYF; CDR3nt: TGTGCCAGTAGTGGTCCTAGCGGGAGTGGGGATACGCAGTATTTT
j_gene: TRBJ1-1; v_gene: TRBV29-1; abundance: few; d_gene: NA; CDR3aa: CSVEAGKKNTEAFF; CDR3nt: TGCAGCGTTGAGGCGGGAAAGAAGAACACTGAAGCTTTCTTT
j_gene: TRBJ2-1; v_gene: TRBV29-1; abundance: NA; d_gene: TRBD2; CDR3aa: CSVESGVDEQFF; CDR3nt: TGCAGCGTCGAGAGCGGGGTCGATGAGCAGTTCTTC
j_gene: TRBJ1-2; v_gene: TRBV19; abundance: NA; d_gene: TRBD1; CDR3aa: CASSTGQGSYTF; CDR3nt: TGTGCCAGTAGTACAGGACAGGGAAGCTACACCTTC
j_gene: TRBJ2-7; v_gene: TRBV5-6; abundance: NA; d_gene: NA; CDR3aa: CASSLEMSNEQYF; CDR3nt: TGTGCCAGCAGCTTGGAAATGTCAAACGAGCAGTACTTC
j_gene: TRBJ1-4; v_gene: TRBV6-1; abundance: NA; d_gene: NA; CDR3aa: CASSQTGTTNEKLFF; CDR3nt: TGTGCCAGCAGCCAAACAGGCACAACTAATGAAAAACTGTTTTTT
j_gene: TRBJ2-1; v_gene: TRBV30; abundance: once; d_gene: TRBD1; CDR3aa: CAWRSGRQGPLQFF; CDR3nt: TGTGCCTGGAGGAGTGGGAGACAGGGGCCGTTGCAGTTCTTC
j_gene: TRBJ1-2; v_gene: TRBV27; abundance: NA; d_gene: NA; CDR3aa: CASSLSGTSLGYGYTF; CDR3nt: TGTGCCAGCAGTTTATCAGGGACTTCCCTTGGGTATGGCTACACCTTC